The sequence of this TCR beta chain was determined in a study of patients and donors after allogeneic stem cell transplantation. This clonotype was counted between two and nine times. The V and J ends lost 5 bases and 4 bases respectively, with 9 bases between them. Germline CDR1 is KGHSH and CDR2 is LQKENI. The CDR3 is 13 residues long. One entry per CDR3 protein results from TCRdb running MiXCR on the RT-PCR reads. The sample carries 410,000 or so distinct CDR3 sequences, 16% recorded once. The J gene is TRBJ2-1, the V gene TRBV18; unclear D gene. The sequence derives from a human donor who was either an allogeneic HSCT recipient or a stem cell or donor lymphocyte infusion donor (not recorded which). It is not recorded whose cells these are; they may come from a transplant donor. The sequencing input was blood, either unsorted or a sorted T cell fraction (not recorded which). The CDR3 region has the DNA TGTGCCAGCTCAGCCTCTCTGTACAATGAGCAGTTCTTC. Translation gives CASSASLYNEQFF.